This passage covers 20 T cell receptor beta chains from one sample sequenced in a study of blood T cell repertoires in COVID-19 (dated by TCRdb to the early 2020s). The library was produced with the immunoSEQ multiplex PCR assay. TCRdb provides this immuneACCESS table in a form limited to in-frame rearrangements. Some clones are lacking; in checked studies, under half of them reflect an unresolved V gene, and why the rest are absent is not known. The sample profile shows roughly 71,000 clones; just over 85% of them were found once. Roughly 2% of the sample comes from the top ten. Sequenced input: peripheral blood. These receptors all stem from a young man with acute or convalescent COVID-19.

The rearrangement uses TRBV7-8 and TRBJ1-6; the match to TRBD1 covers 8 bases. This CDR3 is built from 17 residues. The V and J ends lost 2 bases and 5 bases, in that order; junction bases with no gene match: 8. Germline CDR1 is SGHVS and CDR2 is FQNEAQ. The chain's CDR3 is CASSLNRGSRNNSPLHF. CDR3 coding DNA: TGTGCCAGCAGCTTAAACAGGGGGTCAAGAAATAATTCACCCCTCCACTTT.

This chain links TRBV18 with TRBJ2-1; D is possibly TRBD2 (5 bases). The CDR3 extends over 14 amino acids. Germline CDR1 and CDR2: KGHSH and LQKENI. Trimming removed 5 bases at V and 6 bases at J, with 14 bases between. The chain's CDR3 is CASSASGLTNEQFF. The DNA for the CDR3 is TGTGCCAGCTCAGCGTCGGGGTTGACCAATGAGCAGTTCTTC. The full variable domain, with the rest looked up from reference TRBV18 and TRBJ2-1, is NAGVMQNPRHLVRRRGQEARLRCSPMKGHSHVYWYRQLPEEGLKFMVYLQKENIIDESGMPKERFSAEFPKEGPSILRIQQVVRGDSAAYFCASSASGLTNEQFFGPGTRLTVL.

The chain employs TRBV29-1 and TRBJ2-3; D perhaps matches TRBD2 (5 bases). CDR1 and CDR2 (germline): SQVTM, ANQGSEA. The CDR3 contains 16 residues. The V and J ends lost 5 bases and 10 bases respectively, with 28 bases between them. The CDR3 DNA sequence: TGCAGCGTTCGAGGAGGCAGTCATCGCCCATTATATGCGCAGTATTTT. Translated, it gives CSVRGGSHRPLYAQYF.

This clone was seen once. CDR3 protein: CASSRSTGDYGYTF. For the CDR3, the DNA is TGTGCCAGCAGCAGGTCGACAGGTGACTATGGCTACACCTTC. The chain is built from TRBV5-6 and TRBJ1-2; D is perhaps TRBD1 (6 bases). Germline CDR1 is SGHDT and CDR2 is YYEEEE. The CDR3 spans 14 residues. V was cut by 4 bases and J by 3 bases, with 13 bases left in between.

The chain employs TRBV9 and TRBJ1-1; 8 nucleotides match TRBD1. The CDR3 has 15 residues. Trimming cost V 3 bases and J 1 base; bases outside gene matches: 5. CDR1 and CDR2 from the germline V gene are SGDLS and YYNGEE. CDR3 residues: CASSAYGTGNTEAFF. The CDR3 bases are TGTGCCAGCAGCGCTTACGGGACAGGGAACACTGAAGCTTTCTTT.

This clone appeared a single time. The chain links TRBV27 to TRBJ1-2; unclear D gene. CDR3 length equals 13 residues. Germline CDR1 is MNHEY and CDR2 is SMNVEV (reference sequence). The V gene lost 3 bases and the J gene lost 4 bases, with 9 bases spanning the gap. CDR3 protein: CASSFRGGYGYTF. In nucleotides, the CDR3 is TGTGCCAGCAGTTTCAGAGGAGGCTATGGCTACACCTTC.

The rearrangement joins TRBV3-1 (or the pseudogene TRBV3-2) to TRBJ2-2; 7 nucleotides match TRBD1. J was trimmed by 5 bases and V by 7 bases; bases with no gene match: 7. Germline V gives CDR1 LGHDT, CDR2 YNNKEL (reference sequence). The CDR3 has 14 residues. CDR3 sequence (DNA): TGTGCCAGCACAGGGGGATATGGGACCGGGGAGCTGTTTTTT. It translates to CASTGGYGTGELFF.

The rearrangement links TRBV7-9 to TRBJ1-2, with 7 nucleotides matching TRBD1. Germline V gene lookup returns CDR1 SEHNR and CDR2 FQNEAQ (reference sequence). The CDR3 covers 16 residues. With V trimmed by 0 bases and J by 2 bases, 6 bases remained unmatched. CDR3 sequence reads: CASSLAHDRVNYGYTF. Here the CDR3 DNA reads TGTGCCAGCAGCTTAGCGCATGACAGGGTGAACTATGGCTACACCTTC.

The CDR3 protein is CASSSLGPGKLFF. CDR3 sequence (DNA): TGTGCCAGCAGTTCCCTGGGGCCGGGAAAACTGTTTTTT. The chain carries TRBV28 and TRBJ1-4; D perhaps matches TRBD1 (5 bases). V gave up 4 bases and J gave up 10 bases, with 13 bases separating them. Germline values: CDR1 MDHEN, CDR2 SYDVKM. This CDR3 spans 13 amino acids. Full variable domain (outside the CDR3, taken from reference TRBV28 and TRBJ1-4): DVKVTQSSRYLVKRTGEKVFLECVQDMDHENMFWYRQDPGLGLRLIYFSYDVKMKEKGDIPEGYSVSREKKERFSLILESASTNQTSMYLCASSSLGPGKLFFGSGTQLSVL.

The chain has TRBV7-8 and TRBJ1-6; 7 bases map to TRBD1. Trimming cost V 5 bases and J 5 bases; bases outside gene matches: 6. The CDR3 is made up of 15 amino acids. Germline CDR1 is SGHVS and CDR2 is FQNEAQ. The CDR3 sequence is CASSIRDRNNSPLHF. CDR3 bases: TGTGCCAGCAGCATCCGGGACAGAAATAATTCACCCCTCCACTTT.

The chain carries TRBV6-5 and TRBJ2-2, with 9 bases that match TRBD2. V shed 4 bases and J 4 bases; nucleotides not matched to a gene: 7. This CDR3 has 16 residues. The germline CDR1 and CDR2 sequences are MNHEY and SVGAGI. The CDR3 is CASSSISGGSTGELFF. The CDR3 nucleotides are TGTGCCAGCAGTTCAATTAGCGGGGGCTCCACCGGGGAGCTGTTTTTT.

This clone was detected a few times. The chain links TRBV2 to TRBJ1-5; TRBD1 is a possible D gene (5 bases). The germline V and J ends were trimmed by 6 bases and 3 bases, with 15 bases remaining between them. Germline V lookup: CDR1 SNHLY, CDR2 FYNNEI. This CDR3 contains 15 residues. CDR3 bases: TGTGCCAGCAGGAAGTCACAGGTTCCCAATCAGCCCCAGCATTTT. It translates to CASRKSQVPNQPQHF.

The chain combines TRBV5-1 with TRBJ1-1; weak D call: TRBD1 (5 bases). From germline, CDR1 is SGHRS and CDR2 YFSETQ. This CDR3 contains 14 residues. Trimming took off 3 bases at V and 4 bases at J, with 13 bases between the two ends. The CDR3 bases are TGCGCCAGCAGCTCCGCCGGCAGGGTCACTGAAGCTTTCTTT. Protein sequence: CASSSAGRVTEAFF.

In its sample, this clone was seen once. The chain joins TRBV5-1 to TRBJ1-6; D gene ambiguous. CDR3 length equals 18 residues. Deletions cut 2 bases from V and 0 bases from J, with 15 bases between. The germline gives CDR1 SGHRS, CDR2 YFSETQ. Written as DNA, the CDR3 is TGCGCCAGCAGCTTCAGGTTCAAAGGGAGCTCCTATAATTCACCCCTCCACTTT. This codes for CASSFRFKGSSYNSPLHF.

The chain combines TRBV5-1 with TRBJ1-2; the D is unclear. CDR3 length: 14 amino acids. Trimming took off 2 bases at V and 0 bases at J, with 8 bases between the two ends. Germline V gene lookup returns CDR1 SGHRS and CDR2 YFSETQ. The CDR3 loop is CASSLTPANYGYTF. DNA of the CDR3: TGCGCCAGCAGCTTAACACCTGCTAACTATGGCTACACCTTC.

The chain joins TRBV2 to TRBJ2-7; 8 bases align to TRBD1. The J segment lost 3 bases and the V segment lost 5 bases, leaving 3 bases of the junction unmatched. CDR3 length: 13 residues. Germline V gene lookup returns CDR1 SNHLY and CDR2 FYNNEI. In nucleotides, the CDR3 is TGTGCCAGCAGTTCCGACAGGGGCTACGAGCAGTACGTC. This encodes CASSSDRGYEQYV.

The rearrangement links TRBV29-1 to TRBJ2-1, with 13 bases identical to TRBD2. From germline, CDR1 is SQVTM and CDR2 ANQGSEA. Trimming removed 4 bases from V and 8 bases from J; junction bases left unmatched: 2. This CDR3 has 13 amino acids. The CDR3 here is CSVGTSGGDEQFF. The CDR3 region has the DNA TGCAGCGTTGGGACTAGCGGGGGTGATGAGCAGTTCTTC.

The CDR3 bases are TGCGCCAGCAGCTCCCCGACAGGCGGACGCTCTGGAAACACCATATATTTT. Its protein is CASSSPTGGRSGNTIYF. The chain links TRBV4-1 to TRBJ1-3; D is possibly TRBD1 (6 bases). Per the germline V gene, CDR1 is MGHRA and CDR2 is YSYEKL. There are 17 residues in the CDR3. V gave up 5 bases and J gave up 0 bases, with 17 bases separating them.

This CDR3 is CASSLRGLGSGYTF. CDR3 DNA sequence: TGTGCCAGCAGCTTAAGAGGGTTGGGGTCCGGCTACACCTTC. The genes are TRBV7-2 and TRBJ1-2; no clear D. The length of the CDR3 is 14 residues. V was pared by 2 bases and J by 8 bases, with 15 bases between. The V gene's germline CDR1 is SGHTA and CDR2 FQGNSA.

Only a few counts were recorded for this clone. The genes are TRBV3-1 (or the pseudogene TRBV3-2) and TRBJ1-1, with a possible D match to TRBD1 (5 bases). V was cut by 1 base and J by 7 bases, with 10 bases left in between. In germline, CDR1 is LGHDT, CDR2 YNNKEL (reference sequence). CDR3 length equals 13 residues. The CDR3 sequence: CASSQVGGGEAFF. CDR3 nucleotides: TGTGCCAGCAGCCAAGTGGGGGGAGGTGAAGCTTTCTTT.